What follows are 8 T cell receptor beta chains derived from one specimen sequenced in a study of identical twins. TCRdb recomputed calls from the 5' RACE reads with MiXCR, one row per CDR3 protein. This sample has around 1.7 million distinct CDR3 sequences, with about 31% found just once. Sequencing was done on a sample of cord blood. All receptors derive from a newborn girl in good health.

This clonotype was seen many times. The V and J genes are TRBV4-1 and TRBJ2-7; D is unresolved. In germline, CDR1 is MGHRA, CDR2 YSYEKL. V was shortened by 0 bases and J by 3 bases, with 6 bases between the two germline ends. The CDR3 extends over 13 amino acids. In DNA form, the CDR3 reads TGCGCCAGCAGCCAAGAACCTCTCTACGAGCAGTACTTC. It encodes CASSQEPLYEQYF.

This clonotype was detected only a few times. J is TRBJ2-7 and V is TRBV7-2; no clear D gene. There are 14 residues in the CDR3. The germline V gene has CDR1 SGHTA and CDR2 FQGNSA. V shed 5 bases and J shed 0 bases, with 11 bases lying between them. The CDR3 loop reads CASSPGPSSYEQYF. CDR3 nucleotide sequence: TGTGCCAGCAGCCCTGGACCGAGCTCCTACGAGCAGTACTTC.

J is TRBJ2-1 and V is TRBV4-2, with D possibly TRBD2 on 5 matching bases. This CDR3 has 16 amino acids. Trimming removed 0 bases from V and 0 bases from J, with 9 bases in between. Germline CDR1 reads LGHNA; CDR2 reads YNFKEQ. CDR3 residues: CASSQEAGLSYNEQFF. In DNA form, the CDR3 reads TGTGCCAGCAGCCAAGAGGCGGGTCTCTCCTACAATGAGCAGTTCTTC.

With regard to this clonotype: Its ends do not fully match the called genes, so a read error is possible. The rearrangement joins TRBV3-1 to TRBJ2-1; the D is unclear. CDR1 and CDR2 (germline): LGHDT, YNNKEL (reference sequence). The CDR3 sequence is 16 residues long. DNA of the CDR3: TGTGCCAGCAGCCCATTCCCGTCCACCCTCAACGGCGAGCAGTTATTC. It yields the protein CASSPFPSTLNGEQLF.

The chain has TRBV7-2 and TRBJ2-7, with TRBD1 matching over 10 bases. The CDR3 extends over 14 amino acids. From germline, CDR1 is SGHTA and CDR2 FQGNSA. J lost 4 bases, V lost 4 bases, and 4 bases had no gene match. The CDR3 is CASSYWDRGYEQYF. The CDR3 coding sequence is TGTGCCAGCAGCTATTGGGACAGGGGTTACGAGCAGTACTTC.

The rearrangement joins TRBV2 to TRBJ1-4; 9 bases agree with TRBD1. This CDR3 is 19 amino acids long. Germline V gene sequence: CDR1 SNHLY, CDR2 FYNNEI. V shed 6 bases, J shed 7 bases, and the junction held 21 bases outside the gene matches. CDR3 sequence: CASRNHSKAGTGSGEKLFF. The DNA of the CDR3 is TGTGCCAGCAGGAACCACTCTAAAGCCGGGACAGGGTCGGGTGAAAAACTGTTTTTT.

This clonotype has more than one count but fewer than ten. V is TRBV2 and J is TRBJ2-1; TRBD2 might be the D (5 bases). With 8 bases removed from V and 4 bases from J, the gap between germline ends came to 18 bases. This CDR3 comprises 15 residues. From germline, CDR1 is SNHLY and CDR2 FYNNEI. CDR3 coding DNA: TGTGCCAGCCGGAGGCATGGCCAGGTTTACAATGAGCAGTTCTTC. Translating gives CASRRHGQVYNEQFF.

This clonotype was seen a handful of times. J is TRBJ2-7 and V is TRBV5-1, with 10 bases lining up with TRBD2. The CDR3 is made up of 16 amino acids. The germline CDR1 and CDR2 sequences are SGHRS and YFSETQ. The V and J ends lost 4 bases and 2 bases, in that order; junction bases with no gene match: 9. CDR3 in amino acids: CASSPSGLAPTYEQYF. The CDR3 bases are TGCGCCAGCAGCCCGTCGGGACTAGCGCCAACCTACGAGCAGTACTTC. The full variable domain, completed using reference TRBV5-1 and TRBJ2-7, is KAGVTQTPRYLIKTRGQQVTLSCSPISGHRSVSWYQQTPGQGLQFLFEYFSETQRNKGNFPGRFSGRQFSNSRSEMNVSTLELGDSALYLCASSPSGLAPTYEQYFGPGTRLTVT.